Shown below are 31 T cell receptor beta chains from a single sample sequenced in a study of T cells after yellow fever vaccination. Using its own MiXCR run on the 5' RACE reads, TCRdb lists one record per CDR3 protein. The data hold 400,000 or so distinct CDR3 sequences, with around 6.4% observed a single time. The source material was PBMCs, sampled 5 days after the yellow fever booster vaccination. The receptors originated from a man aged 30 to 39 who received the YFV17D yellow fever vaccine.

This clonotype was seen more than once but under ten times. The chain is built from TRBV7-2 and TRBJ2-4, with D possibly being TRBD1 (6 bases). The CDR3 totals 13 residues. CDR1 is SGHTA and CDR2 is FQGNSA in the germline V gene. V shed 2 bases and J shed 8 bases, with 10 bases lying between them. CDR3 protein: CASSLSNRDIQYF. The CDR3 DNA follows: TGTGCCAGCAGCTTATCCAACAGGGACATTCAGTACTTC.

This clonotype was counted only a few times. V gene TRBV19 combines with J gene TRBJ1-1, with D unclear. CDR3 length equals 15 residues. V lost 4 bases to trimming and J lost 1 base, with 13 bases between them. Germline CDR1 is LNHDA and CDR2 is SQIVND (reference sequence). This CDR3 reads CASSKPGSGNTEAFF. DNA of the CDR3: TGTGCCAGTAGTAAGCCGGGATCGGGGAACACTGAAGCTTTCTTT. The full variable domain, rest sourced from reference TRBV19 and TRBJ1-1, is DGGITQSPKYLFRKEGQNVTLSCEQNLNHDAMYWYRQDPGQGLRLIYYSQIVNDFQKGDIAEGYSVSREKKESFPLTVTSAQKNPTAFYLCASSKPGSGNTEAFFGQGTRLTVV.

The table lists this clonotype with a few counts. The V and J genes are TRBV2 and TRBJ2-5, with D possibly being TRBD2 (6 bases). The ends were cut back, 8 bases at V and 5 bases at J, with 12 bases in the middle. Germline V gene lookup returns CDR1 SNHLY and CDR2 FYNNEI. The CDR3 runs 12 residues. CDR3 DNA: TGTGCCAGCTACGGGACTGTTGAGACCCAGTACTTC. This encodes CASYGTVETQYF.

The genes are TRBV12-3 or TRBV12-4 and TRBJ2-1; 9 bases are shared with TRBD2. This CDR3 is built from 17 residues. After removal of 2 bases from V and 0 bases from J, the junction contained 5 bases not matched to a gene. The CDR3 loop reads CASSLSSGSGSYNEQFF. The CDR3 DNA reads TGTGCCAGCAGTTTAAGTAGCGGGAGTGGCTCCTACAATGAGCAGTTCTTC.

This clonotype has at least ten counts. The chain couples TRBV7-2 to TRBJ2-1, with 7 bases lining up with TRBD2. Losses at the gene ends were 5 bases for V and 2 bases for J; bases not matched to a gene: 6. The CDR3 runs to 15 residues. Germline CDR1 SGHTA, CDR2 FQGNSA. CDR3 DNA: TGTGCCAGCAGCCAGAAAGCGGGGCCCTACAATGAGCAGTTCTTC. This codes for CASSQKAGPYNEQFF.

This clonotype was recorded many times. The V call is TRBV11-2, the J call TRBJ1-3; 8 positions match TRBD1. The CDR3 runs 14 residues. Germline assignment: CDR1 SGHAT and CDR2 FQNNGV. J was trimmed by 7 bases and V by 5 bases; bases with no gene match: 7. Written as DNA, the CDR3 is TGTGCCAGCAGCCCAAGGACAGGGAATAACACCATATATTTT. Translated, it gives CASSPRTGNNTIYF.

The V gene is TRBV29-1, the J gene TRBJ2-5; D is uncertain. V was shortened by 8 bases and J by 4 bases, with 8 bases between the two germline ends. The germline CDR1 and CDR2 sequences are SQVTM and ANQGSEA. The CDR3 covers 10 residues. The CDR3 nucleotides are TGCAGCATTAAGGGAGAGACCCAGTACTTC. It encodes CSIKGETQYF.

This clonotype has more than one count but fewer than ten. V gene TRBV5-6 combines with J gene TRBJ1-5; a weak D match, TRBD1 (5 bases). This CDR3 region has 14 residues. V gave up 3 bases and J gave up 3 bases, with 10 bases separating them. Germline CDR1 is SGHDT and CDR2 is YYEEEE. This CDR3 reads CASSSGNFNQPQHF. The CDR3 DNA sequence: TGTGCCAGCAGCTCAGGGAACTTCAATCAGCCCCAGCATTTT.

The chain joins TRBV6-5 to TRBJ2-2; no firm D call. From germline, CDR1 is MNHEY and CDR2 SVGAGI. The CDR3 runs to 10 residues. The V end was cut by 6 bases, the J end by 9 bases, with 5 bases between. The CDR3 loop is CASRQRELFF. Here the CDR3 DNA reads TGTGCCAGCAGGCAGAGGGAGCTGTTTTTT.

CDR3 loop: CASSLSSGPSRDEQYF. In DNA form, the CDR3 reads TGTGCCAGCAGCTTAAGTTCTGGGCCTTCCAGGGACGAGCAGTACTTC. This rearrangement joins TRBV7-2 to TRBJ2-7, with a tentative D call TRBD1 (5 bases). The V and J ends lost 2 bases and 5 bases respectively, with 19 bases between them. The germline CDR1 and CDR2 sequences are SGHTA and FQGNSA. The CDR3 runs to 16 residues.

This clonotype was observed a handful of times. V gene TRBV5-1 combines with J gene TRBJ2-1, with TRBD2 matching 9 bases. Looked up from germline, CDR1 is SGHRS and CDR2 is YFSETQ. This CDR3 comprises 16 residues. The V gene end was trimmed by 2 bases and the J gene end by 6 bases; junction bases not matched to a gene: 9. The CDR3 nucleotides read TGCGCCAGCAGCTTAGCTAGCGGGACGACCCGCAATGAGCAGTTCTTC. Translating gives CASSLASGTTRNEQFF.

Ten or more counts support this clonotype. The chain uses TRBV4-3 and TRBJ2-3, with 7 bases matching TRBD2. CDR1 and CDR2 (germline): LGHNA, YSLEER. The V and J ends lost 1 base and 2 bases, in that order; junction bases with no gene match: 3. This CDR3 has 15 amino acids. The CDR3 region has the DNA TGCGCCAGCAGCCAAGGGCTAGCGGTCACAGATACGCAGTATTTT. This gives the protein CASSQGLAVTDTQYF.

At least ten counts were recorded for this clonotype. The rearrangement uses TRBV7-2 and TRBJ2-3, with unresolved D. CDR1 SGHTA and CDR2 FQGNSA come from the germline V gene. V was shortened by 7 bases and J by 10 bases, with 18 bases between the two germline ends. The CDR3 covers 13 residues. This chain's CDR3 is CASTAGALGAQYF. The CDR3 bases are TGTGCCAGCACCGCCGGTGCCTTAGGTGCGCAGTATTTT. Drawing the rest from reference TRBV7-2 and TRBJ2-3, the complete variable domain is GAGVSQSPSNKVTEKGKDVELRCDPISGHTALYWYRQSLGQGLEFLIYFQGNSAPDKSGLPSDRFSAERTGGSVSTLTIQRTQQEDSAVYLCASTAGALGAQYFGPGTRLTVL.

This clonotype showed up just a few times. The chain is built from TRBV14 and TRBJ1-1; D not certain. The CDR3 totals 13 residues. Trimming took off 4 bases at V and 0 bases at J, with 6 bases between the two ends. The germline V gene has CDR1 SGHDN and CDR2 FVKESK. The CDR3: CASSRQMNTEAFF. As DNA, the CDR3 is TGTGCCAGCAGCCGACAAATGAACACTGAAGCTTTCTTT.

This rearrangement joins TRBV5-5 to TRBJ2-7, with 12 bases matching TRBD2. The germline CDR1 and CDR2 sequences are SGHKS and YYEKEE (reference sequence). This CDR3 spans 18 amino acids. Unmatched junction bases numbered 9, after V lost 0 bases and J lost 2 bases. The CDR3 DNA reads TGTGCCAGCAGCTTGGAACTAGCGGGAGGCGTCACCCCCTACGAGCAGTACTTC. It codes for CASSLELAGGVTPYEQYF.

This clonotype was seen more than once but under ten times. The chain links TRBV18 to TRBJ2-3; D is ambiguous. Germline CDR1 reads KGHSH; CDR2 reads LQKENI. V lost 4 bases and J lost 0, with 8 bases in between. The CDR3 has 14 residues. The CDR3 coding sequence is TGTGCCAGCTCACGGGGTAGAAGCACAGATACGCAGTATTTT. Residues: CASSRGRSTDTQYF.

This clonotype was observed a handful of times. This chain connects TRBV24-1 to TRBJ2-3, with D possibly matching TRBD1 (5 bases). The germline V gene has CDR1 KGHDR and CDR2 SFDVKD. The CDR3 extends over 12 amino acids. Deletions cut 4 bases from V and 14 bases from J, with 15 bases between. The CDR3 sequence: CATSEKGRVAYF. In DNA form, the CDR3 reads TGTGCCACCAGTGAGAAGGGCAGGGTGGCGTATTTT.

As for this clonotype: This may be a read error: a much more frequent sequence differs by one nucleotide. The J gene is TRBJ2-1, the V gene TRBV19; D remains ambiguous. This CDR3 contains 13 residues. The V gene's germline CDR1 is LNHDA and CDR2 SQIVND (reference sequence). The CDR3 DNA reads as TGTGCCAGTTGTATCTCTATTTTAAATGAGCAGTTCTTC. The encoded protein is CASCISILNEQFF. Full variable domain (remainder filled in from reference TRBV19 and TRBJ2-1): DGGITQSPKYLFRKEGQNVTLSCEQNLNHDAMYWYRQDPGQGLRLIYYSQIVNDFQKGDIAEGYSVSREKKESFPLTVTSAQKNPTAFYLCASCISILNEQFFGPGTRLTVL.

CDR3 amino acids: CASSHGTPGIGEQYF. CDR3 sequence (DNA): TGTGCCAGCAGCCACGGGACGCCGGGGATTGGCGAGCAGTACTTC. The V gene is TRBV5-4, the J gene TRBJ2-7; D tentatively reads TRBD1 or TRBD2 (5 bases each). Per the germline V gene, CDR1 is SGHNT and CDR2 is YYREEE (reference sequence). The CDR3 consists of 15 residues. Trimming took off 4 bases at V and 6 bases at J, with 20 bases between the two ends.

A few counts support this clonotype. The rearrangement joins TRBV30 to TRBJ1-1; the match to TRBD1 covers 8 bases. Germline V gene sequence: CDR1 GTSNPN, CDR2 SVGIG (reference sequence). This CDR3 has 17 residues. With 4 bases clipped from V and 0 bases from J, the junction kept 13 bases outside the gene matches. Here the CDR3 reads CAWKGGDRGIMNTEAFF. CDR3 DNA: TGTGCCTGGAAGGGTGGCGACAGGGGAATCATGAACACTGAAGCTTTCTTT.

There are a few counts of this clonotype. The chain uses TRBV29-1 and TRBJ2-5; D may match TRBD1 or TRBD2 (5 bases each). The CDR3 contains 13 residues. Germline CDR1 SQVTM, CDR2 ANQGSEA. V was pared by 6 bases and J by 2 bases, with 13 bases between. CDR3 sequence reads: CSVMGVRQETQYF. CDR3 in DNA: TGCAGCGTAATGGGGGTCAGACAAGAGACCCAGTACTTC.

This clonotype was counted a few times. V usage is TRBV5-1 and J usage is TRBJ2-1; 7 bases map to TRBD2. Germline loops: CDR1 SGHRS, CDR2 YFSETQ. V was pared by 4 bases and J by 9 bases, with 10 bases of the junction left unmatched. The CDR3 runs 14 residues. The CDR3 is CASSVTSQQFEQFF. Here the CDR3 DNA reads TGCGCCAGCAGCGTGACTAGCCAGCAATTTGAGCAGTTCTTC.

This clonotype was detected only a few times. This chain links TRBV12-3 or TRBV12-4 with TRBJ2-3; 7 nucleotides match TRBD1. With 4 bases clipped from V and 5 bases from J, the junction kept 3 bases outside the gene matches. This CDR3 is built from 13 residues. The CDR3 DNA reads TGTGCCAGCAGTTACCACAGGGGAGATACGCAGTATTTT. Translating it yields CASSYHRGDTQYF.

V usage is TRBV18 and J usage is TRBJ2-7, with TRBD1 matching over 8 bases. The CDR3 extends over 15 amino acids. Germline loops: CDR1 KGHSH, CDR2 LQKENI. The V segment lost 2 bases and the J segment 1 base; nucleotides outside the gene matches: 4. For the CDR3, the DNA is TGTGCCAGCTCACCAGCCGACAGGGGTTCCTACGAGCAGTACTTC. Amino acid sequence: CASSPADRGSYEQYF. Based on the CDR3 plus reference TRBV18 and TRBJ2-7, the full variable domain is NAGVMQNPRHLVRRRGQEARLRCSPMKGHSHVYWYRQLPEEGLKFMVYLQKENIIDESGMPKERFSAEFPKEGPSILRIQQVVRGDSAAYFCASSPADRGSYEQYFGPGTRLTVT.

In its sample, this clonotype was seen a few times. J is TRBJ2-5 and V is TRBV12-3 or TRBV12-4; perhaps TRBD2 as D (6 bases). V lost 2 bases to trimming and J lost 2 bases, with 15 bases between them. The CDR3 is made up of 16 amino acids. The CDR3 protein is CASSLREGGVQETQYF. CDR3 nucleotide sequence: TGTGCCAGCAGTTTAAGGGAAGGAGGGGTTCAAGAGACCCAGTACTTC.

CDR3 sequence (DNA): TGTGCCTCCAGGCGGGGCACGGCTGAAGCTTTCTTT. It specifies CASRRGTAEAFF. V and J are TRBV6-2 or TRBV6-3 and TRBJ1-1; D perhaps matches TRBD1 (5 bases). This CDR3 has 12 amino acids. Per the germline V gene, CDR1 is MNHEY and CDR2 is SVGEGT. V was cut by 11 bases and J by 6 bases, with 16 bases left in between.

The genes are TRBV12-3 or TRBV12-4 and TRBJ2-2, with 12 bases fitting TRBD1. V lost 7 bases, J lost 6 bases, and 6 bases stayed unmatched. The CDR3 length is 15 residues. The CDR3: CASNRDRGLAGELFF. The CDR3, as DNA: TGTGCCAGCAATCGGGACAGGGGGCTCGCCGGGGAGCTGTTTTTT.

The genes are TRBV28 and TRBJ2-5, with D tentatively TRBD1 or TRBD2 (6 bases each). The ends were cut back, 3 bases at V and 4 bases at J, with 12 bases in the middle. This CDR3 region has 14 residues. Germline V gives CDR1 MDHEN, CDR2 SYDVKM. The CDR3, as DNA: TGTGCCAGCAGTTTCAGGGGAGGCGCAGAGACCCAGTACTTC. Translating it yields CASSFRGGAETQYF. The full variable domain, in which reference TRBV28 and TRBJ2-5 provide the parts outside the CDR3, is DVKVTQSSRYLVKRTGEKVFLECVQDMDHENMFWYRQDPGLGLRLIYFSYDVKMKEKGDIPEGYSVSREKKERFSLILESASTNQTSMYLCASSFRGGAETQYFGPGTRLLVL.

This clonotype has ten or more counts. This chain connects TRBV6-2 or TRBV6-3 to TRBJ1-1; D is perhaps TRBD1 (5 bases). The CDR3 sequence is 13 residues long. Germline-derived CDR1 and CDR2 are MNHEY and SVGEGT. V was pared by 5 bases and J by 1 base, with 8 bases between. The CDR3 region is CASSIQGNTEAFF. CDR3 sequence (DNA): TGTGCCAGCAGTATTCAGGGGAACACTGAAGCTTTCTTT.

This clonotype was observed many times. The CDR3 bases are TGTGCCAGCAGGAAGGGAGGGGGGGATGAGCAGTTCTTC. Protein product: CASRKGGGDEQFF. V is TRBV3-1 and J is TRBJ2-1, with TRBD2 as a possible D gene (7 bases). V lost 6 bases, J lost 8 bases, and 14 bases lay in between. This CDR3 region has 13 residues. The germline V gene has CDR1 LGHDT and CDR2 YNNKEL (reference sequence).

In its sample, this clonotype was seen a few times. V gene TRBV30 combines with J gene TRBJ2-7, with 13 bases fitting TRBD2. V was pared by 0 bases and J by 3 bases, with 11 bases of the junction left unmatched. The germline V gene has CDR1 GTSNPN and CDR2 SVGIG (reference sequence). The CDR3 covers 18 residues. The CDR3 is CAWSVLRGTSGKRYEQYF. DNA for the CDR3: TGTGCCTGGAGTGTCCTGAGGGGGACTAGCGGGAAACGCTACGAGCAGTACTTC.